Below, 27 T cell receptor beta chains from the same sample are listed, as sequenced in a study of control samples from healthy donors and cancer patients. Measured with immunoSEQ multiplex PCR; TCRdb has only the in-frame clones, and not every one. This sample has more than 50,000 clones, with 70% to 90% found just once. Source material: blood. These receptors originate from a middle-aged man in good health.

This rearrangement joins TRBV5-1 to TRBJ2-2; D is unresolved. The CDR3 runs 13 residues. The V end was cut by 7 bases, the J end by 5 bases, with 12 bases between. Germline V gives CDR1 SGHRS, CDR2 YFSETQ. The CDR3 DNA reads as TGCGCCAGCTCGCTTCTCGGGACCGGGGAGCTGTTTTTT. Residues: CASSLLGTGELFF.

The sample holds one count of this clone. The gene calls are TRBV28 and TRBJ1-2, with D possibly being TRBD1 (5 bases). Germline values: CDR1 MDHEN, CDR2 SYDVKM. The CDR3 length is 17 residues. The V end lost 3 bases, the J end lost 3 bases, and 20 bases lay between the germline ends. The CDR3, as DNA: TGTGCCAGCAGTTTTTCAGGCCTAACCGGGGGTTACTATGGCTACACCTTC. Translation gives CASSFSGLTGGYYGYTF.

V and J are TRBV10-3 and TRBJ2-3; D uncertain. Trimming stripped 3 bases from V and 1 base from J, with 14 bases between. Germline loops: CDR1 ENHRY, CDR2 SYGVKD. This CDR3 has 16 amino acids. The DNA for the CDR3 is TGTGCCATCAGTGATCCAATTAGGCTCGGCACAGATACGCAGTATTTT. This translates into CAISDPIRLGTDTQYF.

This clone was seen just once. This chain links TRBV7-8 with TRBJ2-2; D call uncertain. The V gene lost 2 bases and the J gene lost 0 bases, with 7 bases spanning the gap. This CDR3 has 15 residues. CDR1 and CDR2 from the germline V gene are SGHVS and FQNEAQ. The DNA of the CDR3 is TGTGCCAGCAGCTTAAACAGCGCGAACACCGGGGAGCTGTTTTTT. It translates to CASSLNSANTGELFF.

This rearrangement joins TRBV21-1 to TRBJ2-7. TRBV21-1 is flagged as a pseudogene. This CDR3 has 15 amino acids. In DNA form, the CDR3 reads TGTGCCAGCAGCAACCCGCTCAAGACCCCCTACGAGCAGTACTTC. Its translation: CASSNPLKTPYEQYF.

This rearrangement joins TRBV9 to TRBJ1-3; TRBD1 might be the D (6 bases). The CDR3 has 16 residues. V was cut by 2 bases and J by 8 bases, with 20 bases left in between. Germline CDR1 SGDLS, CDR2 YYNGEE. The CDR3 sequence: CASSVHRGYAKYTIYF. CDR3 DNA: TGTGCCAGCAGCGTGCATAGGGGGTACGCGAAGTACACCATATATTTT. The full variable domain, rest sourced from reference TRBV9 and TRBJ1-3, is DSGVTQTPKHLITATGQRVTLRCSPRSGDLSVYWYQQSLDQGLQFLIQYYNGEERAKGNILERFSAQQFPDLHSELNLSSLELGDSALYFCASSVHRGYAKYTIYFGEGSWLTVV.

The J gene is TRBJ2-1, the V gene TRBV28; D is unclear. This CDR3 is built from 15 residues. Germline V gene lookup returns CDR1 MDHEN and CDR2 SYDVKM. The V and J ends lost 3 bases and 0 bases respectively, with 9 bases between them. The CDR3 DNA reads TGTGCCAGCAGTTTTCAACCCAACTCCTACAATGAGCAGTTCTTC. It encodes CASSFQPNSYNEQFF.

The chain uses TRBV5-8 and TRBJ2-7, with D possibly TRBD2 on 6 matching bases. CDR3 length: 14 amino acids. In germline, CDR1 is SGHTS, CDR2 YDEGEE. V lost 2 bases to trimming and J lost 4 bases, with 13 bases between them. The DNA for the CDR3 is TGTGCCAGCAGCTTCGGGACTGCGGCTTACGAGCAGTACTTC. Its protein product is CASSFGTAAYEQYF. Complete variable domain (other parts from reference TRBV5-8 and TRBJ2-7): EAGVTQSPTHLIKTRGQQATLRCSPISGHTSVYWYQQALGLGLQFLLWYDEGEERNRGNFPPRFSGRQFPNYSSELNVNALELEDSALYLCASSFGTAAYEQYFGPGTRLTVT.

This rearrangement joins TRBV28 to TRBJ1-3, with unresolved D. V was clipped by 8 bases and J by 2 bases, with 13 bases between them. The CDR3 sequence is 14 residues long. The germline V gene has CDR1 MDHEN and CDR2 SYDVKM. CDR3 in amino acids: CASHPVGTGNTIYF. The CDR3 DNA reads TGTGCCAGCCACCCGGTGGGCACTGGAAACACCATATATTTT. Drawing the rest from reference TRBV28 and TRBJ1-3, the complete variable domain is DVKVTQSSRYLVKRTGEKVFLECVQDMDHENMFWYRQDPGLGLRLIYFSYDVKMKEKGDIPEGYSVSREKKERFSLILESASTNQTSMYLCASHPVGTGNTIYFGEGSWLTVV.

This clone was seen more than once but under ten times. V is TRBV4-3 and J is TRBJ2-5, with a weak D call TRBD1 (6 bases). The V gene lost 1 base and the J gene lost 5 bases, with 8 bases spanning the gap. CDR3 length: 13 residues. CDR1 is LGHNA, CDR2 YSLEER, per germline. The CDR3 DNA is TGCGCCAGCAGCCAAGGCCAGGGGGAGACCCAGTACTTC. The encoded protein is CASSQGQGETQYF.

The rearrangement joins TRBV5-1 to TRBJ2-1, with 8 bases identical to TRBD1. V gave up 0 bases and J gave up 3 bases; unmatched junction bases: 2. Germline assignment: CDR1 SGHRS and CDR2 YFSETQ. This CDR3 has 15 amino acids. CDR3 region: CASSLDGTGYNEQFF. DNA of the CDR3: TGCGCCAGCAGCTTGGATGGGACAGGCTACAATGAGCAGTTCTTC.

CDR3 nucleotides: TGCAGCGTGGGGACTAGCGGAACCCTCACAGATACGCAGTATTTT. Its translation is CSVGTSGTLTDTQYF. The chain is built from TRBV29-1 and TRBJ2-3; 11 bases fit TRBD2. After removal of 6 bases from V and 2 bases from J, the junction contained 7 bases not matched to a gene. The germline gives CDR1 SQVTM, CDR2 ANQGSEA. This CDR3 has 15 amino acids.

This chain links TRBV10-3 with TRBJ2-3, with 7 bases fitting TRBD1. V lost 5 bases, J lost 5 bases, and 10 bases stayed unmatched. Germline V gene sequence: CDR1 ENHRY, CDR2 SYGVKD. The CDR3 extends over 15 amino acids. This chain's CDR3 is CAISPFGQAGDTQYF. CDR3 nucleotides: TGTGCCATCAGTCCCTTCGGACAGGCGGGAGATACGCAGTATTTT.

J is TRBJ1-2 and V is TRBV27; 7 bases line up with TRBD1. The CDR3 spans 15 residues. Germline CDR1 is MNHEY and CDR2 is SMNVEV (reference sequence). V lost 0 bases to trimming and J lost 3 bases; unmatched junction nucleotides: 4. CDR3 in amino acids: CASSLSAGGDYGYTF. The CDR3 nucleotides are TGTGCCAGCAGTTTATCGGCAGGGGGGGACTATGGCTACACCTTC.

The V call is TRBV28, the J call TRBJ2-3, with D possibly TRBD2 on 6 matching bases. The V gene's germline CDR1 is MDHEN and CDR2 SYDVKM. Trimming pared 5 bases from V and 4 bases from J, leaving 13 bases between. The CDR3 consists of 14 residues. CDR3 nucleotide sequence: TGTGCCAGCAGTCCGGGGACTTCCCCAGATACGCAGTATTTT. Its translation is CASSPGTSPDTQYF.

DNA of the CDR3: TGTGCCATCAGTGAGTCAGGGGACAGGCCCTCCGAGCAGTACTTC. This gives the protein CAISESGDRPSEQYF. The chain is built from TRBV10-3 and TRBJ2-7; TRBD1 matches at 8 bases. Per germline, CDR1 ENHRY and CDR2 SYGVKD. The J segment lost 6 bases and the V segment lost 0 bases, leaving 7 bases of the junction unmatched. This CDR3 contains 15 residues.

The chain couples TRBV3-1 (or the pseudogene TRBV3-2) to TRBJ1-6; D is possibly TRBD1 (5 bases). Trimming cost V 3 bases and J 7 bases, with 16 bases left between them. The CDR3 has 16 amino acids. CDR1 LGHDT and CDR2 YNNKEL come from the germline V gene (reference sequence). Here the CDR3 DNA reads TGTGCCAGCAGCCAGGACGGGGCAGGATTAAATTCACCCCTCCACTTT. This gives the protein CASSQDGAGLNSPLHF.

The V call is TRBV7-2, the J call TRBJ1-5; perhaps TRBD1 as D (6 bases). The CDR3 spans 12 residues. The V gene lost 4 bases and the J gene lost 9 bases, with 10 bases spanning the gap. Germline V gene sequence: CDR1 SGHTA, CDR2 FQGNSA. CDR3 residues: CASSSSTGPQHF. CDR3 bases: TGTGCCAGCAGCTCTTCGACAGGGCCCCAGCATTTT.

The chain combines TRBV6-5 with TRBJ1-2; 9 bases agree with TRBD1. This CDR3 spans 14 amino acids. The V and J ends lost 5 bases and 4 bases, in that order; junction bases with no gene match: 5. Germline CDR1 reads MNHEY; CDR2 reads SVGAGI. The CDR3 DNA is TGTGCCAGCAGTACGGGACAGGGCTTCTATGGCTACACCTTC. Protein sequence: CASSTGQGFYGYTF.

V and J are TRBV6-2 or TRBV6-3 and TRBJ1-5; possible D gene TRBD1, 5 bases. The CDR3 loop spans 14 amino acids. Germline CDR1 reads MNHEY; CDR2 reads SVGEGT. Deletions cut 2 bases from V and 1 base from J, with 6 bases between. The CDR3 DNA follows: TGTGCCAGCAGTTACAGGGGAAGCAATCAGCCCCAGCATTTT. It translates to CASSYRGSNQPQHF.

The gene calls are TRBV11-2 and TRBJ1-2, with D possibly being TRBD1 (5 bases). Germline CDR1 is SGHAT and CDR2 is FQNNGV. CDR3 length: 13 residues. The V end was cut by 3 bases, the J end by 4 bases, with 9 bases between. The CDR3, as DNA: TGTGCCAGCAGCTTCAGGGAGGGCTATGGCTACACCTTC. It is translated as CASSFREGYGYTF.

The genes are TRBV19 and TRBJ2-7; the D is unclear. The CDR3 extends over 14 amino acids. Trimming left V 3 bases short and J 2 bases short, with 11 bases between. Germline V gene data show CDR1 as LNHDA and CDR2 as SQIVND (reference sequence). CDR3 residues: CASSIFGPTYEQYF. The CDR3 nucleotides are TGTGCCAGTAGTATCTTCGGGCCAACCTACGAGCAGTACTTC. The whole variable domain, remainder taken from reference TRBV19 and TRBJ2-7, is DGGITQSPKYLFRKEGQNVTLSCEQNLNHDAMYWYRQDPGQGLRLIYYSQIVNDFQKGDIAEGYSVSREKKESFPLTVTSAQKNPTAFYLCASSIFGPTYEQYFGPGTRLTVT.

This rearrangement joins TRBV28 to TRBJ2-1, with D unresolved. The germline V gene encodes CDR1 MDHEN and CDR2 SYDVKM. CDR3 length: 15 residues. V was shortened by 3 bases and J by 1 base, with 10 bases between the two germline ends. The CDR3 DNA reads TGTGCCAGCAGTTTGGGTGGTCCTTCCTACAATGAGCAGTTCTTC. Protein: CASSLGGPSYNEQFF.

The chain combines TRBV9 with TRBJ2-1, with TRBD2 identical over 8 bases. Looked up from germline, CDR1 is SGDLS and CDR2 is YYNGEE. CDR3 size: 20 residues. V lost 0 bases to trimming and J lost 8 bases; unmatched junction nucleotides: 22. CDR3 nucleotides: TGTGCCAGCAGCGTAGCTACTAAGGGGCCAGCGCCCGCCGGGGGGGATGAGCAGTTCTTC. It yields the protein CASSVATKGPAPAGGDEQFF.

The V call is TRBV6-2 or TRBV6-3, the J call TRBJ1-2, with 10 bases matching TRBD1. This CDR3 has 14 amino acids. CDR1 and CDR2 (germline): MNHEY, SVGEGT. The trim removed 6 bases at V and 9 bases at J, leaving 10 bases unmatched. This chain's CDR3 is CASSTGTGAFRYTF. DNA of the CDR3: TGTGCCAGCAGCACCGGGACAGGGGCCTTTCGCTACACCTTC.

V and J are TRBV14 and TRBJ2-5; D is undetermined. V lost 5 bases and J 4 bases, leaving 17 bases between the germline ends. Germline assignment: CDR1 SGHDN and CDR2 FVKESK. CDR3 length: 15 residues. In nucleotides, the CDR3 is TGTGCCAGCAGCTCGCACACATCTCTGGGAGAGACCCAGTACTTC. This gives the protein CASSSHTSLGETQYF.

V and J are TRBV6-2 or TRBV6-3 and TRBJ2-7; 7 bases line up with TRBD1. CDR1 is MNHEY and CDR2 is SVGEGT in the germline V gene. This CDR3 comprises 16 residues. V dropped 2 bases and J dropped 6; count of bases not matched to a gene: 13. As DNA, the CDR3 is TGTGCCAGCAGTTACGGCCTCCGGGACAGAGTACCCGAGCAGTACTTC. This translates into CASSYGLRDRVPEQYF.